This TCR beta chain was identified in a study of CD8+ T cells in alopecia areata. Background on the study: Treated individuals took tofacitinib by mouth, 5 to 10 mg twice daily. Study-wide results and limits: One nonresponder makes the tie between baseline CD8+ expansion and response uncertain.

Treatment denoted: oral pan-JAK inhibitor, 5-10 mg twice daily. Extracted RNA was reverse transcribed into cDNA, the sequencing template. The data were produced by immunoSEQ multiplex PCR, yet TCRdb's version contains in-frame clones alone and is incomplete. The sample consists of about 190,000 clones, about 60% of them appearing once. This clone was seen a few times. Its antigen is unknown. Trimming took 2 bases from V and 4 from J, leaving 8 bases between them. Germline assignment: CDR1 LGHNA and CDR2 YSLEER. The CDR3 consists of 13 residues. The origin of this receptor is a human donor with alopecia areata. The chain is built from TRBV4-3 and TRBJ1-1; no reliable D call. The source material was CD4+ T cells sorted from blood, sampled at week 4, from a patient treated with tofacitinib. The CDR3 loop is CASSQQVFTEAFF. CDR3 bases: TGCGCCAGCAGCCAACAGGTTTTCACTGAAGCTTTCTTT.